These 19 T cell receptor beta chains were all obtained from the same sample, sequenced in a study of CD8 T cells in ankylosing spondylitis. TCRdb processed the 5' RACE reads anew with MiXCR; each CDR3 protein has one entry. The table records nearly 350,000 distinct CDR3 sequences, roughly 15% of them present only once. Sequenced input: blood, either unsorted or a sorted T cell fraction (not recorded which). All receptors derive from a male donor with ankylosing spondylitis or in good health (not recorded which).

The chain's CDR3 is CASSLSGNLAPPYGTQYF. The CDR3 nucleotides read TGCGCCAGCAGCTTGTCCGGCAATCTAGCGCCTCCTTATGGTACGCAGTATTTT. The chain recombines TRBV5-1 with TRBJ2-3, with D possibly being TRBD2 (6 bases). Trimming took 1 base from V and 8 from J, leaving 26 bases between them. The germline CDR1 and CDR2 sequences are SGHRS and YFSETQ. The CDR3 has 18 amino acids.

Here the CDR3 reads CASSSSTSAGAEAFF. CDR3 in DNA: TGCGCCAGCAGCTCAAGCACCTCCGCGGGCGCTGAAGCTTTCTTT. The rearrangement links TRBV5-1 to TRBJ1-1, with unresolved D. Looked up from germline, CDR1 is SGHRS and CDR2 is YFSETQ. V was cut by 3 bases and J by 6 bases, with 18 bases left in between. The CDR3 spans 15 residues.

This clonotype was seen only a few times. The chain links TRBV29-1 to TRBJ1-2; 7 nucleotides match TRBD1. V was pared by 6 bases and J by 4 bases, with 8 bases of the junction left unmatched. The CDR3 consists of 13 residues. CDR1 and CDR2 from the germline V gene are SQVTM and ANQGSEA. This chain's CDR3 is CSVRQGTVYGYTF. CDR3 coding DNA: TGCAGCGTAAGACAAGGGACAGTCTATGGCTACACCTTC.

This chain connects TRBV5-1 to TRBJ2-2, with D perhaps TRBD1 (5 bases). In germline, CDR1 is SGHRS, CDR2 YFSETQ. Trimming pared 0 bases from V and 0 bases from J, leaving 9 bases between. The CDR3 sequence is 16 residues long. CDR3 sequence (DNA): TGCGCCAGCAGCTTGGATTGGGGCCCGAACACCGGGGAGCTGTTTTTT. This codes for CASSLDWGPNTGELFF.

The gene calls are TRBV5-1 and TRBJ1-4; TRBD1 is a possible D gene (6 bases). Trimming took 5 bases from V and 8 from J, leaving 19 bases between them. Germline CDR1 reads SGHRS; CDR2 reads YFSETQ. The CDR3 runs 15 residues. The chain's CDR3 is CASSFTGTTEEKLFF. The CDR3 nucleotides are TGCGCCAGCAGTTTTACCGGGACAACAGAAGAAAAACTGTTTTTT.

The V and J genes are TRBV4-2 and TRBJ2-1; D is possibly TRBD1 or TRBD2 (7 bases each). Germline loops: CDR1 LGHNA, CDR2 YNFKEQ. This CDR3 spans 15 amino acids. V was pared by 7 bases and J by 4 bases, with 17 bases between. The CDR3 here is CASTKGAGEYNEQFF. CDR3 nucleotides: TGTGCCAGCACCAAGGGGGCGGGGGAATACAATGAGCAGTTCTTC.

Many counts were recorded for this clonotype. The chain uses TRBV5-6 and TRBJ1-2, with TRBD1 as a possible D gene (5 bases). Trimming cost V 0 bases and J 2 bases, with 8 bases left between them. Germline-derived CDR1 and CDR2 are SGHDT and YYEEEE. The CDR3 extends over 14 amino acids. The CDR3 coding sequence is TGTGCCAGCAGCTTGGGGGCAGGGAACTATGGCTACACCTTC. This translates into CASSLGAGNYGYTF.

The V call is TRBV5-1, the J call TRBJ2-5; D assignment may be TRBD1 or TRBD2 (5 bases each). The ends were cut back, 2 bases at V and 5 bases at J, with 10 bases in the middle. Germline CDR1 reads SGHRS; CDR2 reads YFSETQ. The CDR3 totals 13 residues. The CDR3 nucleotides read TGCGCCAGCAGCTTCGAGGGGTTGGAGACCCAGTACTTC. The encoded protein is CASSFEGLETQYF.

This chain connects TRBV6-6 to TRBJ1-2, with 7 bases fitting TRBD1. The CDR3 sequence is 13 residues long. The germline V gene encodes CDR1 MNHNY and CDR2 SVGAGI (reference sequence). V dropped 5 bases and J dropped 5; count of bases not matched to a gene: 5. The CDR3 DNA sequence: TGTGCCAGCAGTCAAACAGGGGCGTATGGCTACACCTTC. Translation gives CASSQTGAYGYTF.

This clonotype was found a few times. The CDR3 spells CASSQALRTSYEQYF. In DNA form, the CDR3 reads TGTGCCAGCAGCCAAGCCCTACGAACTTCCTACGAGCAGTACTTC. The gene calls are TRBV3-1 and TRBJ2-7; D is undetermined. The V end lost 1 base, the J end lost 1 base, and 11 bases lay between the germline ends. The CDR3 totals 15 residues. Germline V gene sequence: CDR1 LGHDT, CDR2 YNNKEL (reference sequence).

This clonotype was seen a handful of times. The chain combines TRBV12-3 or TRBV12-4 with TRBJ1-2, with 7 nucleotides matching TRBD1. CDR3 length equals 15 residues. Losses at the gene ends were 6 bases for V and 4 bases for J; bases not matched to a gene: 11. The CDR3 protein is CASSPGRDSRYGYTF. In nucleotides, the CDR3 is TGTGCCAGCAGCCCGGGGAGGGACAGCCGCTATGGCTACACCTTC.

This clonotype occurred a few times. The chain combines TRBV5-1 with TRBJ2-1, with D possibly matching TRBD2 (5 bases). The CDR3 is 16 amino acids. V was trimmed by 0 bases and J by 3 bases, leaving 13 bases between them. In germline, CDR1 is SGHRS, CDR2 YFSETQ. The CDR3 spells CASSLGGSGLYNEQFF. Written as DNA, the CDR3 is TGCGCCAGCAGCTTGGGAGGGAGTGGTCTCTACAATGAGCAGTTCTTC.

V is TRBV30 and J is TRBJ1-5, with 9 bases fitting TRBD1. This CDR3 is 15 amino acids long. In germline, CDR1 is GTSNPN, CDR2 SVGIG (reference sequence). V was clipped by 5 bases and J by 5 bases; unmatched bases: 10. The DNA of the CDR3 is TGTGCCTGGGAAGCGGGACAGGGAAACCATCAGCCCCAGCATTTT. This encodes CAWEAGQGNHQPQHF.

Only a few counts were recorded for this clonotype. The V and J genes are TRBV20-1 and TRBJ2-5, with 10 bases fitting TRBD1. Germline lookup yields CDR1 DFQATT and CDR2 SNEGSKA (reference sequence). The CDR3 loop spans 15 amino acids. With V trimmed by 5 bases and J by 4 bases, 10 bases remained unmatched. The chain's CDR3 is CSALTGTGVGETQYF. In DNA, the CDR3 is TGCAGTGCTTTAACCGGGACAGGGGTCGGAGAGACCCAGTACTTC.

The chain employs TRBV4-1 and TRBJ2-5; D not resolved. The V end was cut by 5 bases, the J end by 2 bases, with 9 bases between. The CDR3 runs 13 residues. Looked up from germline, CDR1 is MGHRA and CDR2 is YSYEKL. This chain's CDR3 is CASSGQVQETQYF. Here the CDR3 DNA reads TGCGCCAGCAGCGGCCAGGTACAAGAGACCCAGTACTTC.

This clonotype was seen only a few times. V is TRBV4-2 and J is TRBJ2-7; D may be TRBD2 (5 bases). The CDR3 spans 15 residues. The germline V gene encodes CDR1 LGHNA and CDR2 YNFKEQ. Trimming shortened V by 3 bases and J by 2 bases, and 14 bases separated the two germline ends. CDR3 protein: CASSHGGSGPYEQYF. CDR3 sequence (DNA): TGTGCCAGCAGCCATGGAGGTTCAGGTCCCTACGAGCAGTACTTC.

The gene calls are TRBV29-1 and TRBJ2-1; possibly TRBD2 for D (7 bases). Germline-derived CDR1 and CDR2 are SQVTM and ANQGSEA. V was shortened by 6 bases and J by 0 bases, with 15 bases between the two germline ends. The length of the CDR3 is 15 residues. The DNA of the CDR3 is TGCAGCGTGGGGGGCGGGAGTGTCTCCTACAATGAGCAGTTCTTC. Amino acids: CSVGGGSVSYNEQFF.

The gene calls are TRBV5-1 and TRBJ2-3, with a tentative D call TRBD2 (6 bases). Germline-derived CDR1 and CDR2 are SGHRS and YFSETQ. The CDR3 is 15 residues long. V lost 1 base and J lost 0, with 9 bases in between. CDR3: CASSLLRGSTDTQYF. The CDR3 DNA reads TGCGCCAGCAGCTTGTTGCGGGGTAGCACAGATACGCAGTATTTT.

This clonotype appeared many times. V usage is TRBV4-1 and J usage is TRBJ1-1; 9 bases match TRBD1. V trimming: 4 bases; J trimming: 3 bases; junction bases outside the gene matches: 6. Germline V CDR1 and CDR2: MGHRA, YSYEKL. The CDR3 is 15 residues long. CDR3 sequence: CASSRGQGWDTEAFF. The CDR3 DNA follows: TGCGCCAGCAGCCGGGGACAGGGATGGGACACTGAAGCTTTCTTT.